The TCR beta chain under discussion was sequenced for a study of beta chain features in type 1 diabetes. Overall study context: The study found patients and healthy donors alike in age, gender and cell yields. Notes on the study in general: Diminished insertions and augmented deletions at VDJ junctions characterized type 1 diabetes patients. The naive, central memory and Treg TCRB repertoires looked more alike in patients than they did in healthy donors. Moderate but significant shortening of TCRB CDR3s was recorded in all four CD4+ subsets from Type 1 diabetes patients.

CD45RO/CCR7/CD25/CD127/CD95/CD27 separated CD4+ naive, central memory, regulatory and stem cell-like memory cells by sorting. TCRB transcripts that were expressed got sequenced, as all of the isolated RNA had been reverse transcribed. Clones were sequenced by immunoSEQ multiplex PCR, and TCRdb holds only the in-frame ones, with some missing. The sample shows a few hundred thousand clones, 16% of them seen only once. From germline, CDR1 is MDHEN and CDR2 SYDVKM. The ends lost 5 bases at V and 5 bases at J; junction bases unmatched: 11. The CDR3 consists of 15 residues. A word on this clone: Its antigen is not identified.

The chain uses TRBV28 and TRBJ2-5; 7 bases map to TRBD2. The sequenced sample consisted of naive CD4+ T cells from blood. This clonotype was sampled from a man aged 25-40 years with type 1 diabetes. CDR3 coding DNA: TGTGCCAGCAGTGCCCGACTAGCAAATGGGGAGACCCAGTACTTC. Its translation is CASSARLANGETQYF.